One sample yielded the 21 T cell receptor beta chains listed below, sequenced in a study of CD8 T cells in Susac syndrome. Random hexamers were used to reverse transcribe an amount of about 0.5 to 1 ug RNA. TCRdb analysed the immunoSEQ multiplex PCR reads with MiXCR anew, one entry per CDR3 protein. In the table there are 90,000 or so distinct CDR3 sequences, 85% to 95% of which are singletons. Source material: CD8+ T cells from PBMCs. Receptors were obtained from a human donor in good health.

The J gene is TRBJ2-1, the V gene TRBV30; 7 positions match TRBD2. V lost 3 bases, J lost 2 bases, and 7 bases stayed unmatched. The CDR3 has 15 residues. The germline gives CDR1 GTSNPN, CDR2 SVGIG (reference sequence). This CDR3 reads CAWRAWRGTYNEQFF. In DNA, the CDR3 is TGTGCCTGGAGAGCTTGGCGGGGGACCTACAATGAGCAGTTCTTC.

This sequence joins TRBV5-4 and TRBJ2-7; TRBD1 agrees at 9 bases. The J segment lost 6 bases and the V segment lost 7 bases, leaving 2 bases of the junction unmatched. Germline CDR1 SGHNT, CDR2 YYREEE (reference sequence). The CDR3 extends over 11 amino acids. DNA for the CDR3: TGTGCCAGCGGGACAGGGAGCGAGCAGTACTTC. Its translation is CASGTGSEQYF. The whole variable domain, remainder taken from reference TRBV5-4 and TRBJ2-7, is ETGVTQSPTHLIKTRGQQVTLRCSSQSGHNTVSWYQQALGQGPQFIFQYYREEENGRGNFPPRFSGLQFPNYSSELNVNALELDDSALYLCASGTGSEQYFGPGTRLTVT.

DNA for the CDR3: TGTGCCAGTAGTAGATTGGAGGGAACCACCTACGAGCAGTACTTC. Residues: CASSRLEGTTYEQYF. The chain couples TRBV19 to TRBJ2-7, with D maybe TRBD2 (6 bases). The CDR3 runs to 15 residues. The germline CDR1 and CDR2 sequences are LNHDA and SQIVND (reference sequence). The V and J ends lost 4 bases and 2 bases respectively, with 15 bases between them.

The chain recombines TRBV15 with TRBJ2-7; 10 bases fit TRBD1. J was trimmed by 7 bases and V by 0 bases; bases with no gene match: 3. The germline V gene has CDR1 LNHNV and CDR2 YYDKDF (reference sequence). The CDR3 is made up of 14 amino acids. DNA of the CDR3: TGTGCCACCAGCAGAGAAGACAGGGGGCGAGAGCAGTACTTC. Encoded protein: CATSREDRGREQYF. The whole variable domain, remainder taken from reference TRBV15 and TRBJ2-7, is DAMVIQNPRYQVTQFGKPVTLSCSQTLNHNVMYWYQQKSSQAPKLLFHYYDKDFNNEADTPDNFQSRRPNTSFCFLDIRSPGLGDTAMYLCATSREDRGREQYFGPGTRLTVT.

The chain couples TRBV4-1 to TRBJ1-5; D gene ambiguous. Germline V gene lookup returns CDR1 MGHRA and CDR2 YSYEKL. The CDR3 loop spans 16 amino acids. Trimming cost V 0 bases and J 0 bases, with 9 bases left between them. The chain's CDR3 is CASSQDSVYSNQPQHF. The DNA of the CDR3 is TGCGCCAGCAGCCAAGACAGTGTTTATAGCAATCAGCCCCAGCATTTT.

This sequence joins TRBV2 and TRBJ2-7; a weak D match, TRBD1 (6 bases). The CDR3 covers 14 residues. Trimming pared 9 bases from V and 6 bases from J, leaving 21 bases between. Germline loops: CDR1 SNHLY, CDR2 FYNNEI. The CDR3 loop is CARESEASGAEQYF. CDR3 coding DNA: TGTGCCAGAGAGTCGGAAGCCTCAGGGGCCGAGCAGTACTTC.

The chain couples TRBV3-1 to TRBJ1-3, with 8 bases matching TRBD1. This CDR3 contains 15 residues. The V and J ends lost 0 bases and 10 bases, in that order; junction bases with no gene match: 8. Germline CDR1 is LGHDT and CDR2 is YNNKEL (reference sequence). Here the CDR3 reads CASSQEGRGQGTIYF. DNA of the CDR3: TGTGCCAGCAGCCAAGAAGGCAGGGGGCAAGGGACCATATATTTT. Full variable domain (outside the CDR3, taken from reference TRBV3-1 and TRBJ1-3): DTAVSQTPKYLVTQMGNDKSIKCEQNLGHDTMYWYKQDSKKFLKIMFSYNNKELIINETVPNRFSPKSPDKAHLNLHINSLELGDSAVYFCASSQEGRGQGTIYFGEGSWLTVV.

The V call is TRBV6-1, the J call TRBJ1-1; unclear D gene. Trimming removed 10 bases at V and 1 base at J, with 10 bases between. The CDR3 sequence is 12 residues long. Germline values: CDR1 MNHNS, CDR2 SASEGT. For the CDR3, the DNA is TGTGCCACCCGACACCAGAACACTGAAGCTTTCTTT. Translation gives CATRHQNTEAFF.

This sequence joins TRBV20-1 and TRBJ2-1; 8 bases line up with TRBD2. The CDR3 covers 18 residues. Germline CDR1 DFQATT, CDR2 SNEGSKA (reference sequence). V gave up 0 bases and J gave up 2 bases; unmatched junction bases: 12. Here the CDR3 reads CSARDSREGLEAYNEQFF. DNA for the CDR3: TGCAGTGCTAGAGATAGTCGGGAGGGATTGGAGGCCTACAATGAGCAGTTCTTC.

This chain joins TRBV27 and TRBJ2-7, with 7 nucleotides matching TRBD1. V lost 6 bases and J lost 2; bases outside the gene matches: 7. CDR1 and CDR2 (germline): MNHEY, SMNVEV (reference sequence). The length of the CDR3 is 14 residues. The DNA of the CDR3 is TGTGCCAGCAGCCCCGGGACAGTTCCCTACGAGCAGTACTTC. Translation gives CASSPGTVPYEQYF.

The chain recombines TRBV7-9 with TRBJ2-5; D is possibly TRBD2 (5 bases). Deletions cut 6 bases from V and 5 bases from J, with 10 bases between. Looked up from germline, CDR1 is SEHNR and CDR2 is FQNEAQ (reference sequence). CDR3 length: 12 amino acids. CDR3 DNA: TGTGCCAGCAGGGACTTAAGGGAGACCCAGTACTTC. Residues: CASRDLRETQYF.

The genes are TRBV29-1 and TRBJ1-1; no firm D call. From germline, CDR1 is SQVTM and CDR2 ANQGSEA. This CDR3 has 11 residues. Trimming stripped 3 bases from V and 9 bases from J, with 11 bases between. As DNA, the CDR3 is TGCAGCGTTGACGGGTCAGGCCAAGCTTTCTTT. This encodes CSVDGSGQAFF. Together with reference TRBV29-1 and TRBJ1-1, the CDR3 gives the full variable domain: SAVISQKPSRDICQRGTSLTIQCQVDSQVTMMFWYRQQPGQSLTLIATANQGSEATYESGFVIDKFPISRPNLTFSTLTVSNMSPEDSSIYLCSVDGSGQAFFGQGTRLTVV.

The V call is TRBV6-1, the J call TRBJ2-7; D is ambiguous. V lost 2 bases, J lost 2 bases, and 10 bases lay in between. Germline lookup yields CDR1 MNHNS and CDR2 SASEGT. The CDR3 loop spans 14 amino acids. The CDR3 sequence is CASSEREGPYEQYF. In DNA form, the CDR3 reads TGTGCCAGCAGTGAAAGGGAAGGTCCCTACGAGCAGTACTTC.

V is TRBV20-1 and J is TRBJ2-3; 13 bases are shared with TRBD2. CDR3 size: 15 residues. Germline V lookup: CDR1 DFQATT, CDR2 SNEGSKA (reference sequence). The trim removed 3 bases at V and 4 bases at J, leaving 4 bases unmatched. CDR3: CSASRTSGGADTQYF. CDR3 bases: TGCAGTGCTAGCCGGACTAGCGGGGGAGCAGATACGCAGTATTTT.

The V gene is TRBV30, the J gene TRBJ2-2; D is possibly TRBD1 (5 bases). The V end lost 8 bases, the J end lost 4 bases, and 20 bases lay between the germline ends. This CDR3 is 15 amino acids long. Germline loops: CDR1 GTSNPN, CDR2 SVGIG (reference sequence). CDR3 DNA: TGTGCCATCCTGACCCCAGGGTCGGTCACCGGGGAGCTGTTTTTT. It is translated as CAILTPGSVTGELFF.

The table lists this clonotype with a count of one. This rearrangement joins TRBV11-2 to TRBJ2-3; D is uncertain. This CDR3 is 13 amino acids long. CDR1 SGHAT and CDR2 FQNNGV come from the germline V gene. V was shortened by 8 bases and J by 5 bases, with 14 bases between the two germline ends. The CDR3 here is CASSDPLRDTQYF. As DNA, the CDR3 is TGTGCCAGCTCTGATCCCCTTAGAGATACGCAGTATTTT.

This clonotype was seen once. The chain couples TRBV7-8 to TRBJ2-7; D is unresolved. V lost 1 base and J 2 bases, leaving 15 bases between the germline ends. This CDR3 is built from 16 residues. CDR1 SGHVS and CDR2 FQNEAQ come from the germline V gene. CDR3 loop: CASSLDLLEVAYEQYF. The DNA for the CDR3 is TGTGCCAGCAGCTTAGATTTACTCGAAGTGGCCTACGAGCAGTACTTC.

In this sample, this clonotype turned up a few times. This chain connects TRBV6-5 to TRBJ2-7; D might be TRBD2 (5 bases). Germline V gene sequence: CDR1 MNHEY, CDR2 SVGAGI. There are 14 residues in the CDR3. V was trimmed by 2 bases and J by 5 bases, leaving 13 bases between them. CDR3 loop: CASSYGGTVNEQYF. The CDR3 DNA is TGTGCCAGCAGTTACGGAGGCACCGTAAACGAGCAGTACTTC.

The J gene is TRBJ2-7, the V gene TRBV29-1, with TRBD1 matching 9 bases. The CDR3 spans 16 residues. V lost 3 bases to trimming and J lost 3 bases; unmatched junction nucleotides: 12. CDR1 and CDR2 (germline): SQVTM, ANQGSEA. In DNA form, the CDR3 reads TGCAGCGTTGAGGGGCTCGGGGGACAGGGCCTCTACGAGCAGTACTTC. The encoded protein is CSVEGLGGQGLYEQYF.

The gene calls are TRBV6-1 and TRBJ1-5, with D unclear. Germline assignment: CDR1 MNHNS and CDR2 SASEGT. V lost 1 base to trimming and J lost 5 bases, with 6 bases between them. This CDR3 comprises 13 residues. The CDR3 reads CASSEGGYQPQHF. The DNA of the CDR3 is TGTGCCAGCAGTGAAGGGGGATATCAGCCCCAGCATTTT.

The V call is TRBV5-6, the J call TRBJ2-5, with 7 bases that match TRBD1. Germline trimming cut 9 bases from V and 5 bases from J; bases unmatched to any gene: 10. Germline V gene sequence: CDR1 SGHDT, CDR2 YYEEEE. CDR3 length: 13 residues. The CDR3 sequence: CATRPTGVETQYF. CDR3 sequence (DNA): TGTGCCACTCGGCCAACAGGGGTTGAGACCCAGTACTTC.